The next 26 T cell receptor beta chains were all read from a single sample in a study of metastatic and nonmetastatic thyroid tumors (TCRdb year 2020). The library was made by PCR. Sequenced on an Illumina HiSeq 4000. The raw public data were reprocessed by TCRdb itself: fastp quality trimming at Q25, MiXCR clonotype calling, in-frame beta chains only. In this sample the table shows tens of thousands of clones, 25% to 30% of which occur a single time. 9.6% of the sample is taken by the ten largest. No treatment had been received by any patient before thyroid surgery. Sequencing was done on a sample of blood. These receptor sequences come from a female donor with papillary thyroid cancer or a benign thyroid nodule (not recorded which). Some clones in this sample may be carry-over from other donors' samples.

In its sample, this clone is medium-sized. This chain joins TRBV28 and TRBJ1-2; 9 positions agree with TRBD1. The CDR3 runs to 16 residues. CDR1 is MDHEN and CDR2 is SYDVKM in the germline V gene. The V and J ends lost 2 bases and 3 bases, in that order; junction bases with no gene match: 7. The CDR3 spells CASSLVQGAWYYGYTF. CDR3 sequence (DNA): TGTGCCAGCAGTTTAGTACAGGGGGCATGGTACTATGGCTACACCTTC.

The chain joins TRBV11-2 to TRBJ2-1; 7 nucleotides match TRBD1. The CDR3 contains 16 residues. The germline V gene has CDR1 SGHAT and CDR2 FQNNGV. With V trimmed by 2 bases and J by 0 bases, 4 bases remained unmatched. CDR3 sequence (DNA): TGTGCCAGCAGCTTACAGGGACAGAGCTCCTACAATGAGCAGTTCTTC. Its translation: CASSLQGQSSYNEQFF.

The rearrangement uses TRBV28 and TRBJ1-5; no reliable D call. This CDR3 is 11 amino acids long. Germline CDR1 is MDHEN and CDR2 is SYDVKM. Trimming took off 5 bases at V and 9 bases at J, with 8 bases between the two ends. CDR3 residues: CASSVMGPQHF. CDR3 sequence (DNA): TGTGCCAGCAGTGTAATGGGGCCCCAGCATTTT.

This clone was counted at least ten times. This chain uses TRBV29-1 with TRBJ2-7; 11 nucleotides match TRBD1. The CDR3 loop spans 11 amino acids. After removal of 5 bases from V and 11 bases from J, the junction contained 5 bases not matched to a gene. CDR1 SQVTM and CDR2 ANQGSEA come from the germline V gene. The CDR3 here is CSVWDRGGEYF. The CDR3 DNA is TGCAGCGTTTGGGACAGGGGGGGAGAGTACTTC.

Ten or more counts support this clone. For the CDR3, the DNA is TGTGCCAGCAGCCGGGACGAGGACAGGTCCTCCTACGAGCAGTACTTC. The encoded protein is CASSRDEDRSSYEQYF. V gene TRBV4-2 combines with J gene TRBJ2-7; 7 nucleotides line up with TRBD1. The germline V gene has CDR1 LGHNA and CDR2 YNFKEQ. This CDR3 has 16 residues. J was trimmed by 0 bases and V by 4 bases; bases with no gene match: 9.

This clone was counted at least ten times. V usage is TRBV7-2 and J usage is TRBJ2-7, with TRBD2 matching 7 bases. V shed 2 bases, J shed 2 bases, and the junction held 6 bases outside the gene matches. CDR3 size: 15 residues. CDR1 and CDR2 from the germline V gene are SGHTA and FQGNSA. Written as DNA, the CDR3 is TGTGCCAGCAGCTTACGAGCTAGCGGAACCTACGAGCAGTACTTC. Its protein is CASSLRASGTYEQYF.

There are a few counts of this clone. DNA of the CDR3: TGTGCCAGCAATCGACAGGGGTTCGTGGGCTCCTACGAGCAGTACTTC. This codes for CASNRQGFVGSYEQYF. The chain joins TRBV6-2 or TRBV6-3 to TRBJ2-7; 8 nucleotides agree with TRBD1. V was clipped by 7 bases and J by 0 bases; unmatched bases: 11. Germline V lookup: CDR1 MNHEY, CDR2 SVGEGT. This CDR3 contains 16 residues.

This clone came up many times. This chain uses TRBV4-1 with TRBJ2-7, with TRBD1 matching over 7 bases. Germline CDR1 and CDR2: MGHRA and YSYEKL. The CDR3 extends over 14 amino acids. Trimming removed 4 bases from V and 2 bases from J; junction bases left unmatched: 5. The CDR3 protein is CASSPHGTAYEQYF. CDR3 nucleotides: TGCGCCAGCAGCCCGCACGGGACAGCCTACGAGCAGTACTTC.

This clone has a count of ten or more. V and J are TRBV6-1 and TRBJ2-1; 7 bases map to TRBD2. The V and J ends lost 5 bases and 6 bases, in that order; junction bases with no gene match: 13. In germline, CDR1 is MNHNS, CDR2 SASEGT. The CDR3 has 16 amino acids. CDR3 in amino acids: CASSREVGGGGNEQFF. The CDR3 coding sequence is TGTGCCAGCAGTCGTGAGGTGGGGGGGGGGGGCAATGAGCAGTTCTTC.

This clone was counted at least ten times. The rearrangement joins TRBV28 to TRBJ1-2, with 7 bases that match TRBD1. Trimming at V came to 6 bases and at J to 1 base, leaving 5 bases not matched to a gene. CDR1 MDHEN and CDR2 SYDVKM come from the germline V gene. The CDR3 runs 14 residues. CDR3 region: CASRRTGLNYGYTF. The CDR3 DNA reads as TGTGCCAGCAGGCGGACAGGCCTTAACTATGGCTACACCTTC.

In DNA form, the CDR3 reads TGTGCCAGCAGCCGCAGAGTAAACACTGAAGCTTTCTTT. The encoded protein is CASSRRVNTEAFF. The chain couples TRBV11-1 to TRBJ1-1; D gene unclear. Germline V gene sequence: CDR1 SGHAT, CDR2 FQDESV (reference sequence). The V end lost 5 bases, the J end lost 2 bases, and 9 bases lay between the germline ends. This CDR3 region has 13 residues.

This clone was detected ten times or more. The chain links TRBV4-1 to TRBJ2-2, with a tentative D call TRBD1 (6 bases). Germline values: CDR1 MGHRA, CDR2 YSYEKL. The CDR3 consists of 17 residues. V was clipped by 5 bases and J by 6 bases, with 22 bases between them. CDR3 DNA sequence: TGCGCCAGCAGCTTCAGGCGGGCAGGGGCCGGGTCCGGGGAGCTGTTTTTT. Protein product: CASSFRRAGAGSGELFF.

This chain connects TRBV6-1 to TRBJ2-3, with D possibly being TRBD1 or TRBD2 (5 bases each). This CDR3 contains 13 residues. Germline assignment: CDR1 MNHNS and CDR2 SASEGT. Trimming left V 10 bases short and J 7 bases short, with 18 bases between. CDR3 bases: TGTGCCACCCGGGACCCCTTATTGCATACGCAGTATTTT. Translated: CATRDPLLHTQYF.

The chain employs TRBV28 and TRBJ2-7; 14 nucleotides match TRBD2. V lost 6 bases and J lost 4; bases outside the gene matches: 11. CDR3 length equals 17 residues. Germline V gene lookup returns CDR1 MDHEN and CDR2 SYDVKM. CDR3 loop: CASSPLGLAGVSYEQYF. CDR3 DNA sequence: TGTGCCAGCAGCCCCTTGGGACTAGCGGGAGTTTCGTACGAGCAGTACTTC.

This clone was picked up many times. The chain couples TRBV7-2 to TRBJ1-1; a weak D match, TRBD1 (5 bases). V lost 0 bases and J lost 10, with 15 bases in between. The CDR3 contains 14 residues. Germline V lookup: CDR1 SGHTA, CDR2 FQGNSA. In DNA form, the CDR3 reads TGTGCCAGCAGCTTAGCGGGGGGGGACTCAAGAGCTTTCTTT. Its translation is CASSLAGGDSRAFF.

This clone was counted only a few times. V usage is TRBV20-1 and J usage is TRBJ2-7; tentative D call: TRBD1 (5 bases). CDR3 length equals 14 residues. Trimming took off 6 bases at V and 6 bases at J, with 21 bases between the two ends. The germline V gene encodes CDR1 DFQATT and CDR2 SNEGSKA (reference sequence). CDR3 region: CSARGASWLPEQYF. The DNA of the CDR3 is TGCAGTGCCCGTGGGGCTAGTTGGCTCCCCGAGCAGTACTTC.

Ten or more counts support this clone. This chain links TRBV5-1 with TRBJ2-1; no reliable D call. Germline assignment: CDR1 SGHRS and CDR2 YFSETQ. Trimming took off 4 bases at V and 4 bases at J, with 18 bases between the two ends. This CDR3 is 16 amino acids long. The CDR3 sequence: CASSQVKEASYNEQFF. The CDR3, as DNA: TGCGCCAGCAGCCAAGTCAAAGAGGCGAGTTACAATGAGCAGTTCTTC.

This clone was counted between two and nine times. The chain has TRBV4-3 and TRBJ2-3, with D perhaps matching TRBD1 (6 bases). The CDR3 is 14 residues long. Trimming shortened V by 0 bases and J by 3 bases, and 7 bases separated the two germline ends. Germline loops: CDR1 LGHNA, CDR2 YSLEER. The CDR3 nucleotides are TGCGCCAGCAGCCAAGACAGGGGAACAGATACGCAGTATTTT. Protein product: CASSQDRGTDTQYF.

This clone was detected many times. The V gene is TRBV4-3, the J gene TRBJ1-6; weak D call: TRBD1 (5 bases). This CDR3 comprises 15 residues. Trimming took off 0 bases at V and 9 bases at J, with 12 bases between the two ends. CDR1 and CDR2 from the germline V gene are LGHNA and YSLEER. The CDR3 here is CASSQDGTGISPLHF. Here the CDR3 DNA reads TGCGCCAGCAGCCAAGATGGGACGGGAATTTCACCCCTCCACTTT.

Turning to this clone: The final CDR3 position lacks the conserved phenylalanine or tryptophan, pointing to a likely read error. The rearrangement uses TRBV11-2 and TRBJ2-2; maybe TRBD2 (7 bases). The CDR3 has 16 residues. Germline V gives CDR1 SGHAT, CDR2 FQNNGV. The CDR3 loop reads CVSSPRIGGGAGELFL. Written as DNA, the CDR3 is TGTGTCAGCAGTCCCAGGATTGGAGGGGGGGCCGGGGAGCTGTTTCTT.

CDR3 sequence reads: CASRWGTGNNRETQYF. The DNA of the CDR3 is TGCGCCAGCAGATGGGGCACCGGGAATAACAGGGAGACCCAGTACTTC. The V gene is TRBV5-1, the J gene TRBJ2-5; the D call may be TRBD1 or TRBD2 (5 bases each). Germline lookup yields CDR1 SGHRS and CDR2 YFSETQ. Trimming left V 5 bases short and J 5 bases short, with 22 bases between. The length of the CDR3 is 16 residues.

V is TRBV19 and J is TRBJ2-7; a possible D gene is TRBD1 (6 bases). The germline V gene encodes CDR1 LNHDA and CDR2 SQIVND (reference sequence). Trimming left V 3 bases short and J 7 bases short, with 19 bases between. The CDR3 loop spans 15 amino acids. CDR3: CASSIGDTISEEQYF. The CDR3 DNA follows: TGTGCCAGTAGTATTGGGGACACGATCTCGGAGGAGCAGTACTTC.

This chain connects TRBV6-1 to TRBJ1-2; D remains unclear. Trimming pared 8 bases from V and 0 bases from J, leaving 13 bases between. The germline V gene encodes CDR1 MNHNS and CDR2 SASEGT. The CDR3 sequence is 14 residues long. The CDR3 coding sequence is TGTGCCAGCCGCCACACCAAGACTAACTATGGCTACACCTTC. It yields the protein CASRHTKTNYGYTF.

This clone was seen repeatedly, ten times or more. The V call is TRBV3-1, the J call TRBJ1-5; 10 nucleotides match TRBD1. CDR3 size: 20 residues. Germline values: CDR1 LGHDT, CDR2 YNNKEL (reference sequence). V was clipped by 1 base and J by 0 bases; unmatched bases: 12. CDR3 sequence: CASSQGRTGGVRNSNQPQHF. The CDR3 DNA reads as TGTGCCAGCAGCCAAGGACGGACAGGGGGAGTTCGGAATAGCAATCAGCCCCAGCATTTT.

At least ten counts were recorded for this clone. The gene calls are TRBV6-1 and TRBJ1-1, with TRBD1 matching 8 bases. Germline-derived CDR1 and CDR2 are MNHNS and SASEGT. Losses at the gene ends were 5 bases for V and 3 bases for J; bases not matched to a gene: 8. This CDR3 contains 15 residues. CDR3 nucleotide sequence: TGTGCCAGCAGTTCTTCAGGGGGCTGGGACACTGAAGCTTTCTTT. Its translation is CASSSSGGWDTEAFF.

The rearrangement joins TRBV30 to TRBJ1-2; TRBD1 is a possible D gene (5 bases). CDR1 is GTSNPN and CDR2 is SVGIG in the germline V gene (reference sequence). The V end was cut by 0 bases, the J end by 2 bases, with 13 bases between. CDR3 length: 15 amino acids. This CDR3 is CAWSVPRVGNYGYTF. CDR3 sequence (DNA): TGTGCCTGGAGTGTTCCCAGGGTTGGCAACTATGGCTACACCTTC.